This is a list of T cell receptor beta chains from one sample in a study of T-cell memory formation after mild COVID-19. TCRdb re-derived calls from the 5' RACE reads in MiXCR, one entry per CDR3 protein. This table has 44,000 or so distinct CDR3 sequences, nearly 9.5% appearing once. The specimen sequenced was PBMCs or a T cell subset sorted from them (not recorded which). These receptors were obtained from an adult woman who had mild COVID-19 (a few samples of this study predate the infection). Cell type and time point are not known. The CDR3 runs from the conserved cysteine through the conserved F or W. A D gene is named only where the DNA matches it firmly. Part of the rows lack a size; the others show once, few, many or a class for expanded clones.

>few|TRBD2|TRBV20-1|TRBJ2-3
CSARDRTSGVSDTQYF
TGCAGTGCTAGAGATCGAACCAGCGGGGTGTCAGATACGCAGTATTTT
>many|TRBD2|TRBV5-6|TRBJ2-3
CASSFTSGGNSRTDTQYF
TGTGCCAGCAGCTTTACTAGCGGGGGAAACTCCCGCACAGATACGCAGTATTTT
>many|TRBD1|TRBV15|TRBJ2-5
CATSRDRQGETQYF
TGTGCCACCAGCAGAGATCGACAGGGAGAGACCCAGTACTTC
>once|.|TRBV11-3|TRBJ2-1
CASSLDLSSYNEQFF
TGTGCCAGCAGCTTAGATTTGTCGTCCTACAATGAGCAGTTCTTC
>many|.|TRBV6-4|TRBJ2-3
CASSDLGLRRASTDTQYF
TGTGCCAGCAGTGACCTGGGGTTAAGGCGAGCTAGCACAGATACGCAGTATTTT
>.|.|TRBV6-2/TRBV6-3|TRBJ2-3
CASSPGPRGVQPTDTQYF
TGTGCCAGCAGCCCGGGGCCGAGAGGGGTGCAACCCACAGATACGCAGTATTTT
>.|.|TRBV6-1|TRBJ2-6
CASSDPGANVLTF
TGTGCCAGCAGTGACCCTGGGGCCAACGTCCTGACTTTC
>many|TRBD2|TRBV12-3/TRBV12-4|TRBJ2-2
CASRLAGATGELFF
TGTGCCAGCCGGTTAGCGGGGGCCACCGGGGAGCTGTTTTTT
>.|TRBD2|TRBV7-7|TRBJ2-1
CASSPLVGRDNEQFF
TGTGCTAGCAGCCCCCTTGTCGGGAGGGACAATGAGCAGTTCTTC
>.|TRBD1|TRBV10-3|TRBJ1-2
CAISEPMDRGRGYGYTF
TGTGCCATCAGTGAGCCAATGGACAGGGGTCGGGGCTATGGCTACACCTTC
>.|TRBD1|TRBV19|TRBJ2-6
CASSDRGPLWANVLTF
TGTGCCAGTAGTGACAGGGGACCCCTCTGGGCCAACGTCCTGACTTTC
>few|TRBD2|TRBV20-1|TRBJ2-7
CSASGLTSGSLSYEQYF
TGCAGTGCTAGCGGTCTGACTAGCGGGAGTCTTTCCTACGAGCAGTACTTC
>few|.|TRBV28|TRBJ1-1
CASSFPAGSNTEAFF
TGTGCCAGCAGTTTCCCGGCGGGTTCGAACACTGAAGCTTTCTTT
>.|TRBD1|TRBV4-3|TRBJ2-7
CASSQVVQGPSYEQYF
TGCGCCAGCAGCCAAGTAGTACAGGGGCCCTCCTACGAGCAGTACTTC
>.|.|TRBV27|TRBJ1-6
CASSFGQINSPLHF
TGTGCCAGCAGTTTCGGACAGATTAATTCACCCCTCCACTTT
>many|.|TRBV12-3/TRBV12-4|TRBJ1-2
CASSSLGVGDYGYTF
TGTGCCAGCAGTTCCCTGGGGGTAGGGGACTATGGCTACACCTTC
>.|.|TRBV28|TRBJ1-4
CASRPGGGEKLFF
TGTGCCAGCAGACCGGGAGGAGGTGAAAAACTGTTTTTT
>many|TRBD1|TRBV7-9|TRBJ1-2
CASSLVGTDRYGYTF
TGTGCCAGCAGCTTAGTCGGGACAGACCGCTATGGCTACACCTTC
>many|.|TRBV20-1|TRBJ1-5
CSASRGPSNQPQHF
TGCAGTGCTAGTAGAGGCCCAAGCAATCAGCCCCAGCATTTT
>many|TRBD2|TRBV7-2|TRBJ2-1
CASSSPTAGTSGGYNEQFF
TGTGCCAGCAGCTCCCCTACCGCCGGGACTAGCGGGGGTTACAATGAGCAGTTCTTC
>few|TRBD1|TRBV7-2|TRBJ1-2
CASSPRRDSHGYTF
TGTGCCAGCAGCCCGCGAAGGGACAGCCATGGCTACACCTTC
>.|.|TRBV5-1|TRBJ1-2
CASSPSTGGGYTF
TGCGCCAGCAGCCCTTCGACAGGAGGCGGCTACACCTTC
>.|.|TRBV12-3/TRBV12-4|TRBJ2-2
CASSPPRTRDTGELFF
TGTGCCAGCAGCCCCCCTCGGACGAGGGACACCGGGGAGCTGTTTTTT
>few|.|TRBV20-1|TRBJ2-3
CSARVPASTDTQYF
TGCAGTGCTAGAGTGCCGGCCAGCACAGATACGCAGTATTTT
>few|TRBD1|TRBV18|TRBJ1-1
CASSTQGAAEAFF
TGTGCCAGCTCAACACAGGGGGCGGCTGAAGCTTTCTTT
>few|.|TRBV19|TRBJ1-5
CASREGIPGQSNQPQHF
TGTGCCAGTAGGGAAGGGATTCCAGGGCAAAGCAATCAGCCCCAGCATTTT
>many|.|TRBV5-1|TRBJ2-5
CASSPGTVQETQYF
TGCGCCAGCAGCCCCGGGACGGTCCAAGAGACCCAGTACTTC
>few|.|TRBV20-1|TRBJ1-4
CSAEGGKNEKLFF
TGCAGTGCAGAGGGAGGGAAGAATGAAAAACTGTTTTTT
>many|.|TRBV7-9|TRBJ2-3
CASRYPDRSTQYF
TGTGCCAGCAGATACCCGGACCGGTCAACGCAGTATTTT
>few|TRBD1|TRBV4-1|TRBJ2-5
CASSQDPGQRQETQYF
TGCGCCAGCAGCCAAGATCCGGGACAGCGACAAGAGACCCAGTACTTC
>.|.|TRBV28|TRBJ1-1
CASSAARGRKTEAFF
TGTGCCAGCAGTGCAGCGAGGGGAAGGAAAACTGAAGCTTTCTTT
>many|.|TRBV6-5|TRBJ1-1
CASRSGRGAIEAFF
TGTGCCAGCAGATCAGGGAGGGGGGCAATTGAAGCTTTCTTT
>many|.|TRBV2|TRBJ2-1
CASSEATRVSYNEQFF
TGTGCCAGCAGTGAAGCGACAAGGGTCTCCTACAATGAGCAGTTCTTC
>.|TRBD1|TRBV12-3/TRBV12-4|TRBJ1-2
CASRSLTGVNYGYTF
TGTGCCAGCAGGTCGTTGACAGGGGTTAACTATGGCTACACCTTC
>.|.|TRBV2|TRBJ1-6
CASSEALGGNSPLHF
TGTGCCAGCAGTGAGGCCTTGGGGGGTAATTCACCCCTCCACTTT
>many|TRBD2|TRBV18|TRBJ2-1
CASSVTGRDENEQFF
TGTGCCAGCTCAGTCACGGGGAGGGATGAGAATGAGCAGTTCTTC
>medium-sized|.|TRBV4-3|TRBJ1-5
CASSQDLRGGNQPQHF
TGCGCCAGCAGCCAAGATCTCAGGGGAGGCAATCAGCCCCAGCATTTT
>.|.|TRBV3-1|TRBJ1-3
CASSPSGQRVSGNTIYF
TGTGCCAGCAGCCCCTCAGGACAGAGAGTCTCTGGAAACACCATATATTTT
>.|.|TRBV29-1|TRBJ1-2
CSVEDVGSWAGAFYGYTF
TGCAGCGTTGAAGATGTCGGGTCGTGGGCAGGCGCCTTCTATGGCTACACCTTC
>.|.|TRBV24-1|TRBJ1-1
CATKAGTNAEAFF
TGTGCCACCAAGGCAGGGACAAACGCTGAAGCTTTCTTT
>.|.|TRBV19|TRBJ2-1
CASSILGPYNEQFF
TGTGCCAGTAGTATATTGGGGCCCTACAATGAGCAGTTCTTC
>.|.|TRBV5-1|TRBJ2-2
CASSLGAVNTGELFF
TGCGCCAGCAGCTTGGGAGCGGTGAACACCGGGGAGCTGTTTTTT
>many|TRBD2|TRBV20-1|TRBJ2-6
CSAGGSSGANVLTF
TGCAGTGCGGGGGGGAGCTCTGGGGCCAACGTCCTGACTTTC
>many|TRBD2|TRBV5-1|TRBJ2-1
CASSPLAGEDYNEQFF
TGCGCCAGCAGCCCCCTAGCGGGAGAGGATTACAATGAGCAGTTCTTC
>many|TRBD2|TRBV6-6|TRBJ2-7
CATQRTSGRGGSSYEQYF
TGTGCCACCCAAAGGACTAGCGGGAGGGGGGGTAGCTCCTACGAGCAGTACTTC
>few|.|TRBV12-3/TRBV12-4|TRBJ1-2
CASSFGGDSAVYGYTF
TGTGCCAGCAGTTTTGGTGGCGACAGTGCCGTCTATGGCTACACCTTC
>many|TRBD1|TRBV12-3/TRBV12-4|TRBJ2-2
CASRSGTGGTGELFF
TGTGCCAGCAGGTCCGGGACAGGGGGCACCGGGGAGCTGTTTTTT
>few|.|TRBV2|TRBJ2-2
CASNSIGGDTGELFF
TGTGCCAGCAACTCTATAGGGGGAGACACCGGGGAGCTGTTTTTT
>few|.|TRBV10-3|TRBJ2-1
CAISLNNEQFF
TGTGCCATCAGCCTTAACAATGAGCAGTTCTTC